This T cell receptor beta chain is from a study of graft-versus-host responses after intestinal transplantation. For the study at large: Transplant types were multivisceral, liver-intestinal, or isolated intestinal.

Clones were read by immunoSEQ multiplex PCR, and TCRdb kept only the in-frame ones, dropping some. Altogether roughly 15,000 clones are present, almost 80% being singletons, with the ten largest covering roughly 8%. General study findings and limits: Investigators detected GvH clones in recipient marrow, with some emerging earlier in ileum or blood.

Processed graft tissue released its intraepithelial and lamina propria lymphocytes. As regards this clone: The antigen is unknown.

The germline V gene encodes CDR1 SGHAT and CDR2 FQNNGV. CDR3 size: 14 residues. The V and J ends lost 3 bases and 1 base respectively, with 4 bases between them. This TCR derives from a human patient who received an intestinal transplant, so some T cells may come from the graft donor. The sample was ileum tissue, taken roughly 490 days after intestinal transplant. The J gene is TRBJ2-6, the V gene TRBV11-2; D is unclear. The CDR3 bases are TGTGCCAGCAGCTTCGGGTCTGGGGCCAACGTCCTGACTTTC. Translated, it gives CASSFGSGANVLTF.